The source of this T cell receptor beta chain is a study of OX40 agonist ivuxolimab in advanced cancers. Repertoires were generated with immunoSEQ multiplex PCR, while TCRdb's copy carries only in-frame clones and drops some. In the table there are 6,000 or so clones, around 68% of which are singletons. Notes on the study in general: More expanded clones were seen, on average, in CD8+ T cells than in CD4+. Both blood CD4+ and CD8+ T cells showed clonal growth by week 6 at 0.1 to 3.0 mg/kg.

This clone was seen only a few times. Its antigen is not known. Looked up from germline, CDR1 is SEHNR and CDR2 is FQNEAQ (reference sequence). The CDR3 length is 12 residues. V gene TRBV7-9 combines with J gene TRBJ2-7; maybe TRBD2 (6 bases). Sequenced here: CD4+ or CD8+ T cells sorted from blood, sampled in a trial of the OX40 agonist ivuxolimab. This receptor was identified in an adult with an advanced solid tumor such as melanoma, head and neck, liver or kidney cancer. The CDR3 is CATEGTSYEQYF. CDR3 nucleotides: TGTGCTACGGAGGGTACATCCTACGAGCAGTACTTC.